One T cell receptor (beta chain) is described in this entry. This entry is derived from a study of blood T cell repertoires in COVID-19. Germline CDR1 is PRHDT and CDR2 is FYEKMQ (reference sequence). The CDR3 has 14 residues. Trimming took 0 bases from V and 2 from J, leaving 7 bases between them. Assay used: immunoSEQ multiplex PCR; TCRdb lists only in-frame clones, some missing. Altogether around 80,000 clones are present, 65% to 90% being singletons, with the ten largest covering around a tenth. This chain uses TRBV13 with TRBJ1-2; D may be TRBD1 (5 bases). The clonotype originates from a man aged 50-59 years with COVID-19, enrolled during active disease. The specimen was peripheral blood. The CDR3 reads CASSLGTENYGYTF. CDR3 bases: TGTGCCAGCAGCTTAGGGACAGAGAACTATGGCTACACCTTC.